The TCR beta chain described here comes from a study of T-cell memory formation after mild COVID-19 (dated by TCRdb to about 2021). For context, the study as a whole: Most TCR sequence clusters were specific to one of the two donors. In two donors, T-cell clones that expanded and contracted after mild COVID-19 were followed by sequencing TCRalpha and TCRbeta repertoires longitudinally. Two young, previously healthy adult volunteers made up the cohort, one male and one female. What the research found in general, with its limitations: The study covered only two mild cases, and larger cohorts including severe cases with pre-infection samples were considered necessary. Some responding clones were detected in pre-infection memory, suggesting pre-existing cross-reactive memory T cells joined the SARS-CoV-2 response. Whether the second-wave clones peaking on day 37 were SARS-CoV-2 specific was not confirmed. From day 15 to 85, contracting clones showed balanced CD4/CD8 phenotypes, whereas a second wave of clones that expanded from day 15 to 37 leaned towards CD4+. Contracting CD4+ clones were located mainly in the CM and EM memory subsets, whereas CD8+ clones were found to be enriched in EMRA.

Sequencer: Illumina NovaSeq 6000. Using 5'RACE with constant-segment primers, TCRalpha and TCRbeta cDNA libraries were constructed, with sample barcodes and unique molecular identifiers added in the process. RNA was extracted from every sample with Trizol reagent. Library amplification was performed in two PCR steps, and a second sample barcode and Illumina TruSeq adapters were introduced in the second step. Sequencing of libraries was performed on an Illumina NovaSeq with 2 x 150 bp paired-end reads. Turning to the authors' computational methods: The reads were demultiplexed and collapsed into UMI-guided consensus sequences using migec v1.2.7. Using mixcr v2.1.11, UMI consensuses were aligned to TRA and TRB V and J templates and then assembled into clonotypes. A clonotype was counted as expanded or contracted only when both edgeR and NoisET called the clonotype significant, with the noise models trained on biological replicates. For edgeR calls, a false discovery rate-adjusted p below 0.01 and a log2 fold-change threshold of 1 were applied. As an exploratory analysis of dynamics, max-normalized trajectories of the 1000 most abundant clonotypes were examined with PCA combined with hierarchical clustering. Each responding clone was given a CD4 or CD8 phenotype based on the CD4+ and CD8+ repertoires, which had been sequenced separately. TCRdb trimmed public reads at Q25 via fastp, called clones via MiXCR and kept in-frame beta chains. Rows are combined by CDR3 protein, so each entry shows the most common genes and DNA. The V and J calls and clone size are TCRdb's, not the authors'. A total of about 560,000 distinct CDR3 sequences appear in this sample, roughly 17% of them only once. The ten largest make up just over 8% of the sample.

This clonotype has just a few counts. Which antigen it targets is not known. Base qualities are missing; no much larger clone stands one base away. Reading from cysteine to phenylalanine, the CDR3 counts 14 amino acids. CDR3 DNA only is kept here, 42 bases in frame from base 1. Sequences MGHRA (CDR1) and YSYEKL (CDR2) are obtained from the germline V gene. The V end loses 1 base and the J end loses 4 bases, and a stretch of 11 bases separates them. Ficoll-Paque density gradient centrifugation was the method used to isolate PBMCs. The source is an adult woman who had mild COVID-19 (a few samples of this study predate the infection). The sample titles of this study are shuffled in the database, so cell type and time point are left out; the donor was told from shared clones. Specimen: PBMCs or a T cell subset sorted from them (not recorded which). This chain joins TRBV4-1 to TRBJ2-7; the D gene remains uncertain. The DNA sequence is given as TGCGCCAGCAGCCAAGCCCACGCAGGTTACGAGCAGTACTTC. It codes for CASSQAHAGYEQYF.